The 20 T cell receptor beta chains below were found in one sample sequenced in a study of memory CD4+ T cells and cytomegalovirus serostatus (dated by TCRdb to between 2018 and 2020). Single viable CD3+CD4+CD8-CD45RO+ cells were sorted as memory CD4+ T cells on a FACSAria II. The protocol used for the library was the immunoSEQ multiplex PCR assay. TCRdb re-hosts the immuneACCESS table, in-frame sequences only. Its copies lack some clones; in the studies checked, an unresolved V gene accounts for under half of them, and the cause for the rest is not known. This sample lists approximately 50,000 clones; around three quarters were detected once. The ten largest account for about 3% of the sample. Sequencing was carried out using memory CD4+ T cells from blood. The receptors stem from an adult in good health and CMV-seropositive.

V is TRBV25-1 and J is TRBJ2-3; 10 bases match TRBD2. This CDR3 comprises 17 residues. CDR1 is MGHDK and CDR2 is SYGVNS in the germline V gene. The V and J ends lost 5 bases and 6 bases, in that order; junction bases with no gene match: 14. In nucleotides, the CDR3 is TGTGCCAGCAGTCAGGACCTAGCGGGGGTGGGACAGGATACGCAGTATTTT. This gives the protein CASSQDLAGVGQDTQYF. The full variable domain, its missing parts supplied by reference TRBV25-1 and TRBJ2-3, is EADIYQTPRYLVIGTGKKITLECSQTMGHDKMYWYQQDPGMELHLIHYSYGVNSTEKGDLSSESTVSRIRTEHFPLTLESARPSHTSQYLCASSQDLAGVGQDTQYFGPGTRLTVL.

The chain employs TRBV7-9 and TRBJ1-1; no clear D gene. This CDR3 is 15 amino acids long. V lost 1 base and J lost 0, with 9 bases in between. Germline values: CDR1 SEHNR, CDR2 FQNEAQ (reference sequence). CDR3 bases: TGTGCCAGCAGCTTAGGGTCGGGGATGAACACTGAAGCTTTCTTT. It encodes CASSLGSGMNTEAFF.

The genes are TRBV6-6 and TRBJ1-1; D call uncertain. Germline CDR1 and CDR2: MNHNY and SVGAGI (reference sequence). This CDR3 contains 12 residues. Trimming removed 7 bases from V and 3 bases from J, with 9 bases in between. The CDR3 region is CASTLQDTEAFF. The CDR3, as DNA: TGTGCCAGCACCCTACAAGACACTGAAGCTTTCTTT.

This chain links TRBV15 with TRBJ2-1; D possibly matches TRBD1 or TRBD2 (5 bases each). The CDR3 spans 12 residues. V was cut by 9 bases and J by 9 bases, with 15 bases left in between. Germline CDR1 is LNHNV and CDR2 is YYDKDF (reference sequence). CDR3 DNA sequence: TGTGCCACATCGGGGCGCGGCTTTGAGCAGTTCTTC. Translating it yields CATSGRGFEQFF.

This rearrangement joins TRBV7-2 to TRBJ2-2; TRBD2 aligns across 14 bases. V was pared by 5 bases and J by 4 bases, with 9 bases of the junction left unmatched. This CDR3 region has 18 residues. Germline V gene data show CDR1 as SGHTA and CDR2 as FQGNSA. The CDR3 DNA is TGTGCCAGCAGCCCGGGACTAGCGGGAGACGCGTTCACCGGGGAGCTGTTTTTT. It yields the protein CASSPGLAGDAFTGELFF.

This chain uses TRBV7-2 with TRBJ2-7, with 9 bases identical to TRBD2. The CDR3 spans 15 residues. Germline V CDR1 and CDR2: SGHTA, FQGNSA. Trimming took 4 bases from V and 2 from J; bases not matched to a gene: 6. CDR3 nucleotides: TGTGCCAGCAGCTCAGCGGGAGGTTTGACCTACGAGCAGTACTTC. It yields the protein CASSSAGGLTYEQYF. Together with reference TRBV7-2 and TRBJ2-7, the CDR3 gives the full variable domain: GAGVSQSPSNKVTEKGKDVELRCDPISGHTALYWYRQSLGQGLEFLIYFQGNSAPDKSGLPSDRFSAERTGGSVSTLTIQRTQQEDSAVYLCASSSAGGLTYEQYFGPGTRLTVT.

The chain joins TRBV5-1 to TRBJ2-7; D might be TRBD1 (6 bases). The CDR3 is made up of 15 amino acids. V lost 3 bases and J lost 1, with 14 bases in between. Germline CDR1 reads SGHRS; CDR2 reads YFSETQ. The CDR3: CASSWGGGRSYEQYF. The DNA for the CDR3 is TGCGCCAGCAGCTGGGGTGGGGGCCGTTCCTACGAGCAGTACTTC.

The V call is TRBV7-2, the J call TRBJ2-1, with D perhaps matching TRBD2 (5 bases). Trimming pared 6 bases from V and 6 bases from J, leaving 18 bases between. The CDR3 consists of 15 residues. From germline, CDR1 is SGHTA and CDR2 FQGNSA. The CDR3 loop is CASRGSGGGGNEQFF. In DNA, the CDR3 is TGTGCCAGCAGGGGGTCCGGAGGCGGCGGCAATGAGCAGTTCTTC. The full variable domain, rest sourced from reference TRBV7-2 and TRBJ2-1, is GAGVSQSPSNKVTEKGKDVELRCDPISGHTALYWYRQSLGQGLEFLIYFQGNSAPDKSGLPSDRFSAERTGGSVSTLTIQRTQQEDSAVYLCASRGSGGGGNEQFFGPGTRLTVL.

The chain uses TRBV18 and TRBJ1-5, with D perhaps matching TRBD1 (5 bases). The CDR3 loop spans 16 amino acids. Germline CDR1 KGHSH, CDR2 LQKENI. Trimming cost V 0 bases and J 4 bases, with 13 bases left between them. CDR3 in DNA: TGTGCCAGCTCACCACCTGGGGGGAGATTTAATCAGCCCCAGCATTTT. This encodes CASSPPGGRFNQPQHF.

V is TRBV18 and J is TRBJ2-2; D tentatively fits TRBD1 or TRBD2 (5 bases each). Germline V gene sequence: CDR1 KGHSH, CDR2 LQKENI. V gave up 3 bases and J gave up 4 bases, with 9 bases separating them. This CDR3 has 14 residues. The CDR3 bases are TGTGCCAGCTCACCGGGGGTCCCCACCGGGGAGCTGTTTTTT. Its translation is CASSPGVPTGELFF.

This clone was seen a single time. V is TRBV19 and J is TRBJ2-5; 10 positions agree with TRBD1. V dropped 4 bases and J dropped 3; count of bases not matched to a gene: 8. This CDR3 spans 16 amino acids. CDR1 is LNHDA, CDR2 SQIVND, per germline (reference sequence). This CDR3 is CASSTLSGTGEETQYF. As DNA, the CDR3 is TGTGCCAGTAGTACCCTTAGCGGGACAGGGGAAGAGACCCAGTACTTC.

This clone was counted only a few times. This rearrangement joins TRBV7-8 to TRBJ2-7, with 10 bases that match TRBD2. CDR1 SGHVS and CDR2 FQNEAQ come from the germline V gene. The V gene end was trimmed by 4 bases and the J gene end by 4 bases; junction bases not matched to a gene: 19. The CDR3 is made up of 19 amino acids. CDR3 sequence: CASSSTYSGRRGMVYEQYF. The DNA for the CDR3 is TGTGCCAGCAGCTCCACATATAGCGGGAGGAGGGGGATGGTGTACGAGCAGTACTTC.

This clone came up a few times. This chain joins TRBV30 and TRBJ1-6, with D tentatively TRBD1 (5 bases). CDR1 GTSNPN and CDR2 SVGIG come from the germline V gene (reference sequence). V shed 3 bases and J shed 9 bases, with 12 bases lying between them. The CDR3 is made up of 13 amino acids. CDR3 sequence reads: CAWSPGGISPLHF. The CDR3 bases are TGTGCCTGGAGCCCCGGGGGTATTTCACCCCTCCACTTT.

This chain's CDR3 is CASSFEDRGNEQFF. In DNA form, the CDR3 reads TGTGCCAGCAGCTTTGAGGACAGGGGCAATGAGCAGTTCTTC. V usage is TRBV11-1 and J usage is TRBJ2-1; 9 bases map to TRBD1. CDR3 length: 14 amino acids. V gave up 3 bases and J gave up 6 bases; unmatched junction bases: 3. The germline gives CDR1 SGHAT, CDR2 FQDESV (reference sequence).

This sequence joins TRBV7-9 and TRBJ2-1; 7 bases fit TRBD2. The CDR3 is made up of 18 amino acids. Germline V CDR1 and CDR2: SEHNR, FQNEAQ (reference sequence). V lost 9 bases, J lost 3 bases, and 20 bases stayed unmatched. The CDR3: CASGERLAVRVDYNEQFF. DNA of the CDR3: TGTGCCAGTGGGGAGCGACTAGCAGTGAGAGTTGACTACAATGAGCAGTTCTTC.

The gene calls are TRBV5-4 and TRBJ1-4, with D uncertain. The V gene's germline CDR1 is SGHNT and CDR2 YYREEE (reference sequence). V was cut by 0 bases and J by 5 bases, with 14 bases left in between. This CDR3 contains 16 residues. The CDR3 sequence: CASSLASGRPNEKLFF. In DNA, the CDR3 is TGTGCCAGCAGCTTGGCCAGCGGGAGGCCAAATGAAAAACTGTTTTTT.

The V gene is TRBV28, the J gene TRBJ1-1; TRBD1 agrees at 11 bases. V gave up 10 bases and J gave up 2 bases; unmatched junction bases: 6. Per the germline V gene, CDR1 is MDHEN and CDR2 is SYDVKM. The CDR3 sequence is 14 residues long. This CDR3 is CAIRTGGYNTEAFF. Here the CDR3 DNA reads TGTGCCATCCGGACAGGGGGCTATAACACTGAAGCTTTCTTT. Full variable domain (rest looked up from reference TRBV28 and TRBJ1-1): DVKVTQSSRYLVKRTGEKVFLECVQDMDHENMFWYRQDPGLGLRLIYFSYDVKMKEKGDIPEGYSVSREKKERFSLILESASTNQTSMYLCAIRTGGYNTEAFFGQGTRLTVV.

The CDR3 DNA follows: TGTGCCAGCAGCGTAGAGTGGGGGCCCGGGGAGCTGTTTTTT. This encodes CASSVEWGPGELFF. V is TRBV9 and J is TRBJ2-2; weak D call: TRBD1 (6 bases). The CDR3 spans 14 residues. Per germline, CDR1 SGDLS and CDR2 YYNGEE. V lost 0 bases, J lost 6 bases, and 9 bases lay in between.

The V call is TRBV7-2, the J call TRBJ2-3, with D hard to call. V was pared by 5 bases and J by 2 bases, with 17 bases between. The CDR3 length is 16 residues. CDR1 and CDR2 from the germline V gene are SGHTA and FQGNSA. CDR3 nucleotide sequence: TGTGCCAGCAGCCGAACCCCCGCTAAAACCACAGATACGCAGTATTTT. Translation: CASSRTPAKTTDTQYF.

The chain has TRBV5-6 and TRBJ2-1, with 13 bases that match TRBD2. J lost 6 bases, V lost 3 bases, and 6 bases had no gene match. The CDR3 sequence is 16 residues long. CDR1 is SGHDT and CDR2 is YYEEEE in the germline V gene. CDR3 nucleotide sequence: TGTGCCAGCAGCTATAAACTAGCGGGAGGGCGCAATGAGCAGTTCTTC. Its translation: CASSYKLAGGRNEQFF. Variable domain in full (rest from reference TRBV5-6 and TRBJ2-1): DAGVTQSPTHLIKTRGQQVTLRCSPKSGHDTVSWYQQALGQGPQFIFQYYEEEERQRGNFPDRFSGHQFPNYSSELNVNALLLGDSALYLCASSYKLAGGRNEQFFGPGTRLTVL.